The sequence of this TCR beta chain was determined in a study of long-term antiretroviral therapy in people with HIV. This was the immunoSEQ v3.0 assay at survey level. Some clones are missing from TCRdb's copy, which holds only in-frame ones; the method was immunoSEQ multiplex PCR. Of about 9,000 clones in the sample, less than 90% were seen once. The CDR3 runs 15 residues. V was clipped by 4 bases and J by 4 bases, with 17 bases between them. Germline V CDR1 and CDR2: GTSNPN, SVGIG (reference sequence). The TCR comes from a man aged 25 to 45 with HIV. The gene calls are TRBV30 and TRBJ1-3, with D uncertain. Sequenced here: unsorted PBMCs, sampled 0.3 years before starting antiretroviral therapy. For the CDR3, the DNA is TGTGCCTGGACTCCAAGCTGGACCTCAGGAAACACCATATATTTT. Translating gives CAWTPSWTSGNTIYF.